The 15 T cell receptor beta chains presented below share a single source sample, sequenced in a study of siplizumab effects on memory and regulatory T cells (dated by TCRdb to the late 2010s). The library was built by means of the immunoSEQ multiplex PCR assay. TCRdb took over this immuneACCESS table, retaining in-frame rearrangements with V and J assigned. Such tables are incomplete; in checked studies, under half of the missing clones stem from an unresolved V gene, and the remainder is unexplained. The sample data list 90,000 to 150,000 clones, and 85% to 95% of these were observed just once. The leading ten clones occupy 0.16% of the sample. The source material was non-Treg CD4+ T cells sorted from blood. The cell subset or site label of this sample denotes: FACS-sorted unstimulated CD4+ non-regulatory T cells. These receptors all stem from a human donor in good health.

The chain recombines TRBV6-6 with TRBJ2-7; D possibly uses TRBD1 or TRBD2 (5 bases each). CDR1 MNHNY and CDR2 SVGAGI come from the germline V gene (reference sequence). This CDR3 region has 14 residues. The V gene lost 3 bases and the J gene lost 3 bases, with 12 bases spanning the gap. The CDR3 region is CASSYEGTFYEQYF. The CDR3 nucleotides read TGTGCCAGCAGTTATGAGGGGACCTTCTACGAGCAGTACTTC.

J is TRBJ2-4 and V is TRBV28, with D tentatively TRBD2 (6 bases). Per the germline V gene, CDR1 is MDHEN and CDR2 is SYDVKM. Trimming stripped 7 bases from V and 0 bases from J, with 19 bases between. The CDR3 length is 17 residues. CDR3 loop: CASKENRGTLAKNIQYF. The CDR3 nucleotides are TGTGCCAGCAAGGAAAATCGGGGGACTTTAGCCAAAAACATTCAGTACTTC.

As regards this clone: Other DNA variants within this sample encode the same CDR3. The chain has TRBV5-4 and TRBJ1-4; D is perhaps TRBD1 (6 bases). Germline V lookup: CDR1 SGHNT, CDR2 YYREEE (reference sequence). Trimming removed 4 bases from V and 8 bases from J, with 18 bases in between. This CDR3 spans 15 amino acids. The CDR3 nucleotides are TGTGCCAGCAGCCTGAGGGGCAGGGGAAACGAAAAACTGTTTTTT. As protein: CASSLRGRGNEKLFF.

The rearrangement uses TRBV15 and TRBJ1-2; TRBD1 aligns across 7 bases. V gave up 1 base and J gave up 8 bases; unmatched junction bases: 10. Germline V gene lookup returns CDR1 LNHNV and CDR2 YYDKDF (reference sequence). The CDR3 length is 15 residues. CDR3 nucleotides: TGTGCCACCAGCAGAGGAGGGGACAGCCTCTCGGGCTACACCTTC. It yields the protein CATSRGGDSLSGYTF.

The chain is built from TRBV7-2 and TRBJ2-5, with a tentative D call TRBD1 (5 bases). V gave up 5 bases and J gave up 5 bases, with 15 bases separating them. The CDR3 loop spans 14 amino acids. CDR1 and CDR2 (germline): SGHTA, FQGNSA. The CDR3 DNA reads as TGTGCCAGCAGCCCAGGGATTGGCTCGGAGACCCAGTACTTC. As protein: CASSPGIGSETQYF. Combining the CDR3 with reference TRBV7-2 and TRBJ2-5 gives the whole variable domain GAGVSQSPSNKVTEKGKDVELRCDPISGHTALYWYRQSLGQGLEFLIYFQGNSAPDKSGLPSDRFSAERTGGSVSTLTIQRTQQEDSAVYLCASSPGIGSETQYFGPGTRLLVL.

The chain uses TRBV6-5 and TRBJ1-1; D not certain. CDR1 MNHEY and CDR2 SVGAGI come from the germline V gene. V was cut by 0 bases and J by 5 bases, with 13 bases left in between. The CDR3 runs to 15 residues. The CDR3 region has the DNA TGTGCCAGCAGTTACTCTTTTGAGGTCAGGACTGAAGCTTTCTTT. Protein product: CASSYSFEVRTEAFF.

The chain couples TRBV5-1 to TRBJ1-4; D is uncertain. CDR1 is SGHRS, CDR2 YFSETQ, per germline. Deletions cut 0 bases from V and 4 bases from J, with 10 bases between. The CDR3 covers 15 residues. The CDR3 bases are TGCGCCAGCAGCTTGGTCCGGGCGAATAATGAAAAACTGTTTTTT. Translated: CASSLVRANNEKLFF.

The chain employs TRBV9 and TRBJ1-6; D unresolved. V lost 4 bases and J lost 14, with 19 bases in between. The CDR3 has 14 amino acids. The germline CDR1 and CDR2 sequences are SGDLS and YYNGEE. The CDR3 protein is CASSPTGGYEALHF. The CDR3 DNA follows: TGTGCCAGCAGCCCGACGGGCGGGTACGAGGCCCTCCACTTT.

The chain carries TRBV19 and TRBJ2-4; D is uncertain. The germline gives CDR1 LNHDA, CDR2 SQIVND (reference sequence). The CDR3 contains 15 residues. Trimming took 7 bases from V and 8 from J, leaving 21 bases between them. The CDR3 nucleotides are TGTGCCAGTACCGATGGTAGTCTCGGCGGCCACATTCAGTACTTC. Its translation is CASTDGSLGGHIQYF.

This sequence joins TRBV7-2 and TRBJ1-2, with 11 bases identical to TRBD1. The CDR3 is 15 amino acids. Germline V lookup: CDR1 SGHTA, CDR2 FQGNSA. V trimming: 5 bases; J trimming: 7 bases; junction bases outside the gene matches: 9. The CDR3 DNA reads as TGTGCCAGCAGCCTACCCGGACAGGGGGCGCGTGGCTACACCTTC. This encodes CASSLPGQGARGYTF.

CDR3: CASRQGMNTEAFF. The CDR3 DNA is TGTGCATCACGTCAGGGGATGAACACTGAAGCTTTCTTT. The J gene is TRBJ1-1, the V gene TRBV6-6; TRBD1 might be the D (6 bases). CDR3 length equals 13 residues. Germline values: CDR1 MNHNY, CDR2 SVGAGI (reference sequence).

This clone was seen just once. The rearrangement links TRBV5-3 to TRBJ1-2; D perhaps matches TRBD1 (5 bases). TRBV5-3 is an ORF for which the function is uncertain. The CDR3 is 13 amino acids. V was trimmed by 3 bases and J by 6 bases, leaving 12 bases between them. Here the CDR3 DNA reads TGTGCCAGAAGCTCAGGACAAGACGATGGCTACACCTTC. It yields the protein CARSSGQDDGYTF.

The rearrangement links TRBV4-3 to TRBJ1-6, with D perhaps TRBD1 (6 bases). Germline CDR1 and CDR2: LGHNA and YSLEER. The length of the CDR3 is 15 residues. Trimming took off 4 bases at V and 6 bases at J, with 13 bases between the two ends. CDR3 in DNA: TGCGCCAGCAGCCGAAACAGGGCGGTTAATTCACCCCTCCACTTT. It encodes CASSRNRAVNSPLHF.

The V and J genes are TRBV9 and TRBJ1-2; no definite D call. Trimming removed 0 bases from V and 5 bases from J, with 11 bases in between. CDR1 SGDLS and CDR2 YYNGEE come from the germline V gene. This CDR3 is 14 amino acids long. The CDR3 region is CASSVAGTEYGYTF. CDR3 sequence (DNA): TGTGCCAGCAGCGTAGCTGGTACAGAGTATGGCTACACCTTC. Looking up the rest from reference TRBV9 and TRBJ1-2 gives the full variable domain: DSGVTQTPKHLITATGQRVTLRCSPRSGDLSVYWYQQSLDQGLQFLIQYYNGEERAKGNILERFSAQQFPDLHSELNLSSLELGDSALYFCASSVAGTEYGYTFGSGTRLTVV.

The chain's CDR3 is CASRQNRDSNQPQHF. CDR3 nucleotide sequence: TGTGCCAGCAGACAGAACCGGGACAGCAATCAGCCCCAGCATTTT. The genes are TRBV2 and TRBJ1-5; the D gene is possibly TRBD1 (5 bases). Germline CDR1 is SNHLY and CDR2 is FYNNEI. Trimming left V 6 bases short and J 1 base short, with 13 bases between. The CDR3 runs 15 residues.